The T cell receptor beta chain described here comes from a study of blood T cell repertoires in COVID-19. Produced via immunoSEQ multiplex PCR; TCRdb's table is partial and in-frame only. Of some 330,000 clones listed, over 70% are singletons. In germline, CDR1 is KGHDR, CDR2 SFDVKD. V lost 5 bases and J 0 bases, leaving 13 bases between the germline ends. This CDR3 has 16 amino acids. The participants were between about 18 and 90 years old and came from 20 to 30 US areas. The chain couples TRBV24-1 to TRBJ2-1; D may be TRBD2 (5 bases). This clonotype was obtained from a man younger than 45 who had recovered from COVID-19. The sample taken for sequencing was PBMCs or T cells enriched from blood (not recorded which). CDR3: CATSGGRGSSYNEQFF. The CDR3 DNA sequence: TGTGCCACCAGTGGAGGCCGAGGGAGCTCCTACAATGAGCAGTTCTTC.